This T cell receptor beta chain appears in the sequencing data of a study of graft-versus-host responses after intestinal transplantation. Across the study: Tacrolimus plus steroids were given to all recipients for about 3 years, preceded by anti-thymocyte globulin induction.

This clone was counted once. Its antigen is unidentified. Study-wide results and limits: Within the allografts of patients who had graft-donor T cell macrochimerism, graft-versus-host to host-versus-graft clonal ratios were high. Analysis identified GvH clones in recipient marrow, with some appearing first in ileum or blood.

Germline V gene sequence: CDR1 SGHTA, CDR2 FQGTGA. CDR3 length: 17 residues. Germline trimming cut 1 base from V and 1 base from J; bases unmatched to any gene: 8. TCRdb's copy holds only in-frame clones and misses some; the assay was immunoSEQ multiplex PCR. The table includes about 82,000 clones, more than 85% detected once. The TCR comes from a human donor who was the organ donor for an intestinal transplant. The J gene is TRBJ2-5, the V gene TRBV7-3, with 8 nucleotides matching TRBD2. Here the sequenced sample was unstimulated CD4+ T cells sorted from spleen or lymph node cells, taken before transplant. CDR3 residues: CASSLNGGRGGQETQYF. Written as DNA, the CDR3 is TGTGCCAGCAGCTTAAACGGGGGACGGGGGGGCCAAGAGACCCAGTACTTC.